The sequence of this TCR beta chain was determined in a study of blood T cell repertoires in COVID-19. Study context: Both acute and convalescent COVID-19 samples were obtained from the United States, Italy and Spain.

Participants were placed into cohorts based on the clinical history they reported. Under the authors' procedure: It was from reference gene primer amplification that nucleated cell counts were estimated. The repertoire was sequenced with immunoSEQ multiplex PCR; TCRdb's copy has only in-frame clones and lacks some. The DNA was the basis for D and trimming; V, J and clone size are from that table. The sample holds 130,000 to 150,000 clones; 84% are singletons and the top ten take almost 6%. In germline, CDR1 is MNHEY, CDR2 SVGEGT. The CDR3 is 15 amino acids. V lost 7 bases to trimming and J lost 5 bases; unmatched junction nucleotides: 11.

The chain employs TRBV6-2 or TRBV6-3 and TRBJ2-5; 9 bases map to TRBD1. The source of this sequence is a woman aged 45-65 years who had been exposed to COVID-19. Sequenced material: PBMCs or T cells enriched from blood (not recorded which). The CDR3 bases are TGTGCCAGCAACCCCACAGGGGGCGCTTGGGAGACCCAGTACTTC. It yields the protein CASNPTGGAWETQYF.